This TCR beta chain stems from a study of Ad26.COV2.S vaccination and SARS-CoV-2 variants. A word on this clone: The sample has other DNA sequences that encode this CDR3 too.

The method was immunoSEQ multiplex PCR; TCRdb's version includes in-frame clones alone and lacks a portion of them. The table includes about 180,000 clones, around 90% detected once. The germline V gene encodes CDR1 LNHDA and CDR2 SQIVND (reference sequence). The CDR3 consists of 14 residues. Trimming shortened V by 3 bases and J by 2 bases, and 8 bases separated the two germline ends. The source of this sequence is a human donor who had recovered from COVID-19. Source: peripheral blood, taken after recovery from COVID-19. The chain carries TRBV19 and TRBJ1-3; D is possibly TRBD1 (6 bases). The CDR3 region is CASSIGTTGNTIYF. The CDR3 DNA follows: TGTGCCAGTAGTATCGGGACAACTGGAAACACCATATATTTT. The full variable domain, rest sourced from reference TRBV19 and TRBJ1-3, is DGGITQSPKYLFRKEGQNVTLSCEQNLNHDAMYWYRQDPGQGLRLIYYSQIVNDFQKGDIAEGYSVSREKKESFPLTVTSAQKNPTAFYLCASSIGTTGNTIYFGEGSWLTVV.